Each of the 29 T cell receptor beta chains below was sequenced from the same sample in a study of shared clonotypes between healthy human individuals. Sequencing used immunoSEQ multiplex PCR; TCRdb keeps in-frame clones, though not all of them. The table lists hundreds of thousands of clones, approximately 74% of them singletons, with approximately 1.8% in the top ten. The material sequenced was memory CD4+ T cells sorted from blood. The subset: CD45RA-negative fraction. The origin of the receptors is a woman aged 30 to 39 in good health.

In DNA form, the CDR3 reads TGTGCCAGCAGCTCCGGGACAGGGGGCCGCAATGAGCAGTTCTTC. Translation gives CASSSGTGGRNEQFF. The chain employs TRBV6-5 and TRBJ2-1, with TRBD1 matching over 12 bases. The germline V gene has CDR1 MNHEY and CDR2 SVGAGI. The CDR3 is made up of 15 amino acids. V gave up 6 bases and J gave up 6 bases; unmatched junction bases: 6.

On this clone: The same CDR3 also results from other DNA sequences found in this sample. The chain employs TRBV6-5 and TRBJ2-1; the match to TRBD1 covers 7 bases. Trimming at V came to 6 bases and at J to 4 bases, leaving 3 bases not matched to a gene. Looked up from germline, CDR1 is MNHEY and CDR2 is SVGAGI. This CDR3 region has 13 residues. CDR3 DNA sequence: TGTGCCAGCAGCCGGGACAGATACAATGAGCAGTTCTTC. It encodes CASSRDRYNEQFF.

V and J are TRBV6-6 and TRBJ1-5, with unresolved D. There are 13 residues in the CDR3. Germline V gene sequence: CDR1 MNHNY, CDR2 SVGAGI (reference sequence). Between the trimmed V and J ends, which lost 5 bases and 4 bases, there was a span of 9 bases. The CDR3 DNA is TGTGCCAGCAGTGAGACCAAAAATCAGCCCCAGCATTTT. This codes for CASSETKNQPQHF.

The chain uses TRBV28 and TRBJ2-2, with D maybe TRBD1 (5 bases). Germline CDR1 MDHEN, CDR2 SYDVKM. The CDR3 runs 15 residues. V was clipped by 7 bases and J by 2 bases, with 14 bases between them. CDR3 amino acids: CASNWARANTGELFF. In DNA form, the CDR3 reads TGTGCCAGCAACTGGGCCAGGGCTAACACCGGGGAGCTGTTTTTT.

In DNA, the CDR3 is TGTGCCAGCAGCGCATACACAGGGTACTATGGCTACACCTTC. This codes for CASSAYTGYYGYTF. The chain carries TRBV5-4 and TRBJ1-2, with D tentatively TRBD1 (6 bases). This CDR3 has 14 residues. Germline CDR1 SGHNT, CDR2 YYREEE (reference sequence). Trimming stripped 4 bases from V and 3 bases from J, with 13 bases between.

The CDR3 coding sequence is TGTGCCAGCAGCTCCTCAGGACTAGCGGGAGATGGCTATGAGCAGTTCTTC. This codes for CASSSSGLAGDGYEQFF. The rearrangement links TRBV11-3 to TRBJ2-1; 13 bases map to TRBD2. Germline values: CDR1 SGHNT, CDR2 YENEEA. V shed 4 bases and J 8 bases; nucleotides not matched to a gene: 11. The CDR3 is made up of 17 amino acids.

The chain has TRBV19 and TRBJ1-2; D remains unclear. This CDR3 is 14 amino acids long. Germline CDR1 LNHDA, CDR2 SQIVND (reference sequence). With 10 bases removed from V and 8 bases from J, the gap between germline ends came to 23 bases. The CDR3 sequence is CATSESNYAMGYTF. CDR3 DNA sequence: TGTGCCACCTCAGAATCGAACTACGCCATGGGCTACACCTTC.

V is TRBV7-8 and J is TRBJ2-5; 8 bases line up with TRBD2. This CDR3 spans 18 amino acids. In germline, CDR1 is SGHVS, CDR2 FQNEAQ. V lost 1 base and J lost 0; bases outside the gene matches: 10. The CDR3 nucleotides read TGTGCCAGCAGCTTAGTTCCAGCGGGAGCGAACAACCAAGAGACCCAGTACTTC. Protein: CASSLVPAGANNQETQYF.

This clone was observed a handful of times. Other DNA sequences in this specimen translate into the identical CDR3. The gene calls are TRBV2 and TRBJ1-4; D is uncertain. This CDR3 is built from 12 residues. Trimming left V 4 bases short and J 4 bases short, with 4 bases between. Germline CDR1 and CDR2: SNHLY and FYNNEI. CDR3 coding DNA: TGTGCCAGCAGTGGGGTTAATGAAAAACTGTTTTTT. Its translation is CASSGVNEKLFF.

This chain uses TRBV19 with TRBJ2-7; D is possibly TRBD2 (6 bases). Trimming cost V 3 bases and J 3 bases, with 18 bases left between them. CDR3 length: 16 amino acids. Per the germline V gene, CDR1 is LNHDA and CDR2 is SQIVND (reference sequence). CDR3 sequence: CASSIKASAKVYEQYF. The DNA of the CDR3 is TGTGCCAGTAGTATTAAGGCTAGCGCCAAAGTCTACGAGCAGTACTTC.

The chain uses TRBV2 and TRBJ2-7; TRBD2 aligns across 11 bases. The CDR3 length is 15 residues. Germline V gene sequence: CDR1 SNHLY, CDR2 FYNNEI. V shed 6 bases, J shed 3 bases, and the junction held 7 bases outside the gene matches. CDR3 protein: CASSDTSGSVYEQYF. The CDR3 nucleotides are TGTGCCAGCAGCGATACTAGCGGGAGCGTCTACGAGCAGTACTTC.

The DNA of the CDR3 is TGTGCCAGTAGCCTAGCGGGAGGGACCCAAGAGACCCAGTACTTC. As protein: CASSLAGGTQETQYF. The chain recombines TRBV19 with TRBJ2-5; 12 nucleotides match TRBD2. J gave up 1 base and V 6 bases, and 3 bases lay outside the gene matches. Germline CDR1 is LNHDA and CDR2 is SQIVND (reference sequence). The CDR3 runs to 15 residues.

V and J are TRBV6-6 and TRBJ1-2; D unclear. Germline CDR1 MNHNY, CDR2 SVGAGI (reference sequence). The CDR3 length is 12 residues. V was trimmed by 5 bases and J by 2 bases, leaving 6 bases between them. The CDR3 is CASSRENYGYTF. Here the CDR3 DNA reads TGTGCCAGCAGTAGGGAGAACTATGGCTACACCTTC.

This clone was detected once. V usage is TRBV11-1 and J usage is TRBJ1-6, with D possibly being TRBD1 (5 bases). Germline V lookup: CDR1 SGHAT, CDR2 FQDESV (reference sequence). The CDR3 runs 12 residues. V was clipped by 6 bases and J by 9 bases, with 9 bases between them. The CDR3 here is CASRKGVSPLHF. The CDR3 DNA sequence: TGTGCCAGCAGGAAAGGGGTTTCACCCCTCCACTTT.

Comment on this clone: The same CDR3 arises from other DNA sequences in this sample as well. The rearrangement joins TRBV7-9 to TRBJ1-1; D is undetermined. This CDR3 region has 12 residues. V was trimmed by 3 bases and J by 2 bases, leaving 4 bases between them. Germline values: CDR1 SEHNR, CDR2 FQNEAQ (reference sequence). CDR3 nucleotide sequence: TGTGCCAGCAGCTTGGAAAACACTGAAGCTTTCTTT. Its protein product is CASSLENTEAFF.

This clone was counted a few times. The genes are TRBV6-5 and TRBJ2-7; 11 bases line up with TRBD2. The J segment lost 6 bases and the V segment lost 6 bases, leaving 7 bases of the junction unmatched. The germline CDR1 and CDR2 sequences are MNHEY and SVGAGI. The CDR3 is 14 amino acids. CDR3 protein: CASSQTSGTAEQYF. CDR3 nucleotide sequence: TGTGCCAGCAGCCAGACTAGCGGGACGGCCGAGCAGTACTTC.

The V gene is TRBV19, the J gene TRBJ2-5, with no clear D. This CDR3 is 10 amino acids long. CDR1 is LNHDA and CDR2 is SQIVND in the germline V gene (reference sequence). The V end was cut by 6 bases, the J end by 4 bases, with 3 bases between. The CDR3 sequence is CASRRETQYF. The CDR3 DNA reads as TGTGCCAGTAGGCGAGAGACCCAGTACTTC.

The J gene is TRBJ2-3, the V gene TRBV7-2, with no clear D. Trimming removed 4 bases from V and 5 bases from J, with 10 bases in between. Germline V gene sequence: CDR1 SGHTA, CDR2 FQGNSA. CDR3 size: 13 residues. This chain's CDR3 is CASSSDGRDTQYF. CDR3 sequence (DNA): TGTGCCAGCAGCTCGGACGGACGAGATACGCAGTATTTT.

The chain combines TRBV30 with TRBJ2-7; 7 bases map to TRBD2. Germline CDR1 GTSNPN, CDR2 SVGIG (reference sequence). V shed 1 base and J 3 bases; nucleotides not matched to a gene: 9. The CDR3 spans 15 residues. The CDR3 sequence is CAWSAPRLAVYEQYF. CDR3 coding DNA: TGTGCCTGGAGTGCTCCTCGCCTAGCGGTCTACGAGCAGTACTTC.

J is TRBJ1-1 and V is TRBV6-6; D unclear. Germline V gives CDR1 MNHNY, CDR2 SVGAGI (reference sequence). The CDR3 is 12 residues long. The V end lost 0 bases, the J end lost 8 bases, and 7 bases lay between the germline ends. The CDR3: CASSYSAKEAFF. CDR3 bases: TGTGCCAGCAGTTACTCAGCTAAGGAAGCTTTCTTT.

Remarks on this clone: Other DNA sequences in this specimen translate into the identical CDR3. V usage is TRBV5-1 and J usage is TRBJ2-5; D may match TRBD1 or TRBD2 (5 bases each). This CDR3 contains 14 residues. The germline V gene has CDR1 SGHRS and CDR2 YFSETQ. V gave up 2 bases and J gave up 5 bases, with 13 bases separating them. The CDR3, as DNA: TGCGCCAGCAGCTTAACATCCTGGGGGGAGACCCAGTACTTC. Encoded protein: CASSLTSWGETQYF. The complete variable domain, with remaining parts taken from reference TRBV5-1 and TRBJ2-5, reads KAGVTQTPRYLIKTRGQQVTLSCSPISGHRSVSWYQQTPGQGLQFLFEYFSETQRNKGNFPGRFSGRQFSNSRSEMNVSTLELGDSALYLCASSLTSWGETQYFGPGTRLLVL.

V gene TRBV28 combines with J gene TRBJ1-2; TRBD1 matches 8 bases. Losses at the gene ends were 1 base for V and 3 bases for J; bases not matched to a gene: 4. There are 15 residues in the CDR3. Germline V gives CDR1 MDHEN, CDR2 SYDVKM. The CDR3 DNA reads TGTGCCAGCAGTTTATACGGACAGGGATACTATGGCTACACCTTC. Amino acids: CASSLYGQGYYGYTF.

This clone has a handful of counts. The chain has TRBV2 and TRBJ1-5; D uncertain. CDR3 length: 16 residues. Germline assignment: CDR1 SNHLY and CDR2 FYNNEI. Trimming shortened V by 4 bases and J by 2 bases, and 15 bases separated the two germline ends. The CDR3 bases are TGTGCCAGCAGTGCCGGTGGTTCTTACGGCAATCAGCCCCAGCATTTT. The encoded protein is CASSAGGSYGNQPQHF.

The chain links TRBV19 to TRBJ2-2; D is undetermined. The germline gives CDR1 LNHDA, CDR2 SQIVND (reference sequence). The CDR3 is 15 amino acids. Trimming took 0 bases from V and 5 from J, leaving 10 bases between them. CDR3 sequence reads: CASSIDLPSTGELFF. The CDR3 DNA sequence: TGTGCCAGTAGTATAGATCTGCCTAGTACCGGGGAGCTGTTTTTT.

The chain is built from TRBV5-4 and TRBJ2-2; 15 bases agree with TRBD2. Per the germline V gene, CDR1 is SGHNT and CDR2 is YYREEE (reference sequence). The J segment lost 4 bases and the V segment lost 4 bases, leaving 8 bases of the junction unmatched. The CDR3 spans 18 residues. Here the CDR3 reads CASSSGLAGGLGTGELFF. In nucleotides, the CDR3 is TGTGCCAGCAGCAGCGGACTAGCGGGAGGGCTGGGCACCGGGGAGCTGTTTTTT.

The V gene is TRBV4-1, the J gene TRBJ1-2; no firm D call. The V end lost 0 bases, the J end lost 0 bases, and 8 bases lay between the germline ends. Germline lookup yields CDR1 MGHRA and CDR2 YSYEKL. This CDR3 is 15 amino acids long. The CDR3 spells CASSQEGAANYGYTF. CDR3 sequence (DNA): TGCGCCAGCAGCCAAGAGGGAGCAGCTAACTATGGCTACACCTTC.

This clone was counted a single time. V and J are TRBV2 and TRBJ2-5, with D perhaps matching TRBD2 (6 bases). Germline V gene lookup returns CDR1 SNHLY and CDR2 FYNNEI. The germline V and J ends were trimmed by 6 bases and 3 bases, with 11 bases remaining between them. CDR3 length: 13 amino acids. This CDR3 reads CASRHPGEETQYF. The CDR3 coding sequence is TGTGCCAGCAGGCACCCGGGGGAAGAGACCCAGTACTTC. Using reference TRBV2 and TRBJ2-5 for the parts outside the CDR3, the full variable domain is EPEVTQTPSHQVTQMGQEVILRCVPISNHLYFYWYRQILGQKVEFLVSFYNNEISEKSEIFDDQFSVERPDGSNFTLKIRSTKLEDSAMYFCASRHPGEETQYFGPGTRLLVL.

The chain joins TRBV18 to TRBJ2-3; D not certain. The germline V gene has CDR1 KGHSH and CDR2 LQKENI. The ends were cut back, 3 bases at V and 2 bases at J, with 24 bases in the middle. This CDR3 is 19 amino acids long. The CDR3 is CASSPMMAEVFIITDTQYF. In DNA form, the CDR3 reads TGTGCCAGCTCACCTATGATGGCGGAAGTCTTCATTATCACAGATACGCAGTATTTT.

The rearrangement joins TRBV6-5 to TRBJ1-5; TRBD1 might be the D (5 bases). V gave up 6 bases and J gave up 0 bases, with 12 bases separating them. This CDR3 region has 15 residues. CDR1 and CDR2 (germline): MNHEY, SVGAGI. The CDR3 DNA sequence: TGTGCCAGCAGATCCCCCAGGGATAGCAATCAGCCCCAGCATTTT. Amino acids: CASRSPRDSNQPQHF.